The 20 T cell receptor beta chains below were found in one sample sequenced in a study of blood T cell repertoires in COVID-19. The assay was immunoSEQ multiplex PCR, and TCRdb's table has in-frame clones only and misses some. This sample has 150,000 to 200,000 clones, with 80% to 90% found just once. Sequencing used PBMCs or T cells enriched from blood (not recorded which). The receptors were gathered from a young woman who had recovered from COVID-19.

The J gene is TRBJ1-1, the V gene TRBV2, with 8 bases matching TRBD1. Trimming took 7 bases from V and 7 from J; bases not matched to a gene: 11. The length of the CDR3 is 14 residues. The V gene's germline CDR1 is SNHLY and CDR2 FYNNEI. The CDR3 here is CASTQGLGTGEAFF. The CDR3 DNA follows: TGTGCCAGCACACAGGGGCTGGGGACAGGTGAAGCTTTCTTT.

The chain links TRBV25-1 to TRBJ2-1, with unresolved D. Germline assignment: CDR1 MGHDK and CDR2 SYGVNS. This CDR3 contains 14 residues. V was trimmed by 8 bases and J by 2 bases, leaving 13 bases between them. The CDR3 reads CASSRPEPYNEQFF. DNA of the CDR3: TGTGCCAGCTCACGACCGGAGCCCTACAATGAGCAGTTCTTC.

J is TRBJ1-5 and V is TRBV9; D gene unclear. V gave up 1 base and J gave up 0 bases, with 11 bases separating them. The CDR3 runs to 16 residues. CDR1 and CDR2 (germline): SGDLS, YYNGEE. The CDR3 spells CASSVSGFHSNQPQHF. DNA for the CDR3: TGTGCCAGCAGCGTATCCGGGTTTCATAGCAATCAGCCCCAGCATTTT.

This clone occurred a few times. The chain combines TRBV28 with TRBJ2-7, with D unclear. V shed 5 bases and J shed 3 bases, with 8 bases lying between them. This CDR3 contains 12 residues. Germline V gene data show CDR1 as MDHEN and CDR2 as SYDVKM. CDR3: CASSAVNYEQYF. CDR3 in DNA: TGTGCCAGCAGTGCAGTGAACTACGAGCAGTACTTC.

The chain employs TRBV5-5 and TRBJ1-3; the D gene is possibly TRBD1 (5 bases). CDR1 is SGHKS, CDR2 YYEKEE, per germline (reference sequence). The CDR3 loop spans 15 amino acids. Trimming pared 2 bases from V and 0 bases from J, leaving 9 bases between. The CDR3 region has the DNA TGTGCCAGCAGCTTTGGGGCAAGCTCTGGAAACACCATATATTTT. Amino acids: CASSFGASSGNTIYF.

The chain links TRBV27 to TRBJ2-3; 7 nucleotides align to TRBD1. The CDR3 covers 14 residues. Germline V gene data show CDR1 as MNHEY and CDR2 as SMNVEV (reference sequence). Trimming took 4 bases from V and 8 from J; bases not matched to a gene: 9. Here the CDR3 DNA reads TGTGCCAGCAGTTGGGACAGCCGCCTAGGTACGCAGTATTTT. This codes for CASSWDSRLGTQYF.

This rearrangement joins TRBV5-5 to TRBJ1-4; 9 nucleotides agree with TRBD1. The V gene's germline CDR1 is SGHKS and CDR2 YYEKEE (reference sequence). The length of the CDR3 is 15 residues. Trimming took 3 bases from V and 5 from J; bases not matched to a gene: 5. DNA for the CDR3: TGTGCCAGCAGCTCGATGACAGGGGGGAATGAAAAACTGTTTTTT. It encodes CASSSMTGGNEKLFF. The full variable domain, its missing parts supplied by reference TRBV5-5 and TRBJ1-4, is DAGVTQSPTHLIKTRGQQVTLRCSPISGHKSVSWYQQVLGQGPQFIFQYYEKEERGRGNFPDRFSARQFPNYSSELNVNALLLGDSALYLCASSSMTGGNEKLFFGSGTQLSVL.

This rearrangement joins TRBV10-3 to TRBJ1-2; 7 bases match TRBD1. The CDR3 is made up of 17 amino acids. V was pared by 0 bases and J by 7 bases, with 14 bases of the junction left unmatched. Germline V gene data show CDR1 as ENHRY and CDR2 as SYGVKD. CDR3 nucleotides: TGTGCCATCAGTGAGTCTCAATCGGGGCCAGGGGGACGTGGCTACACCTTC. This translates into CAISESQSGPGGRGYTF.

The chain uses TRBV28 and TRBJ2-2; D might be TRBD2 (5 bases). CDR3 length equals 15 residues. V was clipped by 5 bases and J by 8 bases, with 18 bases between them. From germline, CDR1 is MDHEN and CDR2 SYDVKM. Here the CDR3 DNA reads TGTGCCAGCAGTCCGTCTAGCTTCGCGATTGGGGAGCTGTTTTTT. Amino acid sequence: CASSPSSFAIGELFF.

The rearrangement joins TRBV5-6 to TRBJ1-2, with D unresolved. The CDR3 is 15 residues long. Germline V gene data show CDR1 as SGHDT and CDR2 as YYEEEE. The germline V and J ends were trimmed by 2 bases and 0 bases, with 11 bases remaining between them. Written as DNA, the CDR3 is TGTGCCAGCAGCTTTATCGGGTCCACTAACTATGGCTACACCTTC. Translation: CASSFIGSTNYGYTF.

The V and J genes are TRBV20-1 and TRBJ1-1; D not resolved. Deletions cut 2 bases from V and 8 bases from J, with 9 bases between. Germline CDR1 DFQATT, CDR2 SNEGSKA (reference sequence). CDR3 length equals 11 residues. This chain's CDR3 is CSARREFEAFF. Written as DNA, the CDR3 is TGCAGTGCTAGACGGGAGTTCGAAGCTTTCTTT.

The rearrangement uses TRBV29-1 and TRBJ2-7, with D possibly matching TRBD2 (6 bases). Trimming pared 4 bases from V and 6 bases from J, leaving 16 bases between. CDR3 length: 13 amino acids. Germline V gives CDR1 SQVTM, CDR2 ANQGSEA. CDR3 amino acids: CSVATSLSGEQYF. CDR3 in DNA: TGCAGCGTTGCAACTAGCCTGTCGGGCGAGCAGTACTTC.

The rearrangement uses TRBV28 and TRBJ1-6; 7 bases match TRBD1. The CDR3 consists of 15 residues. Germline V gene lookup returns CDR1 MDHEN and CDR2 SYDVKM. Trimming at V came to 5 bases and at J to 0 bases, leaving 1 base not matched to a gene. In nucleotides, the CDR3 is TGTGCCAGCAGTAGGGACAGCTCCTATAATTCACCCCTCCACTTT. Protein sequence: CASSRDSSYNSPLHF. Together with reference TRBV28 and TRBJ1-6, the CDR3 gives the full variable domain: DVKVTQSSRYLVKRTGEKVFLECVQDMDHENMFWYRQDPGLGLRLIYFSYDVKMKEKGDIPEGYSVSREKKERFSLILESASTNQTSMYLCASSRDSSYNSPLHFGNGTRLTVT.

The chain links TRBV27 to TRBJ2-3, with 8 bases lining up with TRBD2. The V and J ends lost 5 bases and 2 bases, in that order; junction bases with no gene match: 9. CDR3 size: 16 residues. CDR1 and CDR2 (germline): MNHEY, SMNVEV (reference sequence). CDR3 coding DNA: TGTGCCAGCAGTCTAGCTCTGCGGGAGGTCACAGATACGCAGTATTTT. It encodes CASSLALREVTDTQYF.

This clone was seen more than once but under ten times. The gene calls are TRBV19 and TRBJ1-5; 9 bases match TRBD1. V shed 5 bases and J 7 bases; nucleotides not matched to a gene: 9. Germline V lookup: CDR1 LNHDA, CDR2 SQIVND (reference sequence). This CDR3 has 15 residues. CDR3 loop: CASSLQGAPGQPQHF. The DNA of the CDR3 is TGTGCCAGTAGTCTACAGGGGGCGCCGGGACAGCCCCAGCATTTT. The full variable domain, completed using reference TRBV19 and TRBJ1-5, is DGGITQSPKYLFRKEGQNVTLSCEQNLNHDAMYWYRQDPGQGLRLIYYSQIVNDFQKGDIAEGYSVSREKKESFPLTVTSAQKNPTAFYLCASSLQGAPGQPQHFGDGTRLSIL.

The chain joins TRBV4-2 to TRBJ2-3; D gene uncertain. Germline loops: CDR1 LGHNA, CDR2 YNFKEQ. The CDR3 has 15 residues. V dropped 4 bases and J dropped 2 bases, with 13 bases sitting between them. The CDR3 sequence is CASSLSRRSTDTQYF. For the CDR3, the DNA is TGTGCCAGCAGCCTCTCCCGGAGATCCACAGATACGCAGTATTTT.

The V gene is TRBV30, the J gene TRBJ1-5; D is uncertain. This CDR3 is 12 amino acids long. The germline V and J ends were trimmed by 0 bases and 9 bases, with 9 bases remaining between them. Germline lookup yields CDR1 GTSNPN and CDR2 SVGIG (reference sequence). Written as DNA, the CDR3 is TGTGCCTGGAGTGTAGGAGGAGCGCCCCAGCATTTT. This gives the protein CAWSVGGAPQHF.

The chain recombines TRBV28 with TRBJ1-1, with D perhaps TRBD1 (5 bases). The CDR3 runs to 14 residues. The V end lost 5 bases, the J end lost 7 bases, and 17 bases lay between the germline ends. CDR1 MDHEN and CDR2 SYDVKM come from the germline V gene. The CDR3 sequence is CASSTVFGDSEAFF. For the CDR3, the DNA is TGTGCCAGCAGTACCGTATTTGGCGACAGTGAAGCTTTCTTT.

The CDR3: CASSPTLDRGNTIYF. The CDR3 nucleotides read TGTGCCAGTAGTCCAACCCTCGACAGGGGAAACACCATATATTTT. The genes are TRBV19 and TRBJ1-3, with TRBD1 as a possible D gene (6 bases). The CDR3 loop spans 15 amino acids. V was shortened by 5 bases and J by 4 bases, with 15 bases between the two germline ends. Per germline, CDR1 LNHDA and CDR2 SQIVND (reference sequence).

The chain is built from TRBV6-6 and TRBJ1-2; 8 bases agree with TRBD1. The germline gives CDR1 MNHNY, CDR2 SVGAGI (reference sequence). Losses at the gene ends were 5 bases for V and 0 bases for J; bases not matched to a gene: 11. This CDR3 region has 17 residues. CDR3 sequence: CASSPRTGQLANYGYTF. CDR3 bases: TGTGCCAGCAGTCCAAGGACAGGGCAGCTAGCTAACTATGGCTACACCTTC.